The source of this T cell receptor beta chain is a study of early T cells in non-severe SARS-CoV-2 infection. MiXCR was run by TCRdb on the 5' RACE reads, yielding one entry per CDR3 protein. The table records roughly 75,000 distinct CDR3 sequences, roughly a sixth of them present only once. The CDR3 length is 18 residues. Per germline, CDR1 SGHTA and CDR2 FQGNSA. The V and J ends lost 0 bases and 2 bases respectively, with 18 bases between them. The receptor was derived from an adult who was a healthcare worker with PCR-confirmed SARS-CoV-2 infection or an uninfected control (not recorded which). The chain combines TRBV7-2 with TRBJ2-3; perhaps D is TRBD1 or TRBD2 (5 bases each). The material sequenced was whole blood. The CDR3 loop reads CASSLAWAGMGTTDTQYF. The CDR3 coding sequence is TGTGCCAGCAGCTTAGCGTGGGCAGGGATGGGGACCACAGATACGCAGTATTTT.